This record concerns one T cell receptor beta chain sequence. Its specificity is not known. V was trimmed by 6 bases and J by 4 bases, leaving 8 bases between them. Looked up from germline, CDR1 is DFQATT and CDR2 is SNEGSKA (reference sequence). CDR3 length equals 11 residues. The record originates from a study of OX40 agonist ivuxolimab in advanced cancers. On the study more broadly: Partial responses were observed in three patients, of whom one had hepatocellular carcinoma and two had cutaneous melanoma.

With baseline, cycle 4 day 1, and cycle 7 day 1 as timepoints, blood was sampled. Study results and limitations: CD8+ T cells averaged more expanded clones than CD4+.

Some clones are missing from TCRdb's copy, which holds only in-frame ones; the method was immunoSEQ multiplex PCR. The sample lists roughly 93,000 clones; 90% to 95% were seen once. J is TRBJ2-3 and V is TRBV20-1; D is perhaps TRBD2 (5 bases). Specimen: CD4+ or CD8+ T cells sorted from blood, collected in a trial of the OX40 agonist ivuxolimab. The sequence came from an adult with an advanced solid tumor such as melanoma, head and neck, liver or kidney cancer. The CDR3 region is CSAERADTQYF. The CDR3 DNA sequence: TGCAGTGCGGAGAGGGCAGATACGCAGTATTTT.